This TCR beta chain was found in a study of shared clonotypes between healthy human individuals. Between the trimmed V and J ends, which lost 5 bases and 6 bases, there was a span of 11 bases. The germline V gene has CDR1 LNHDA and CDR2 SQIVND (reference sequence). This CDR3 comprises 12 residues. Study-wide results and limits: Investigators collected only blood, and repertoires in tissues likely differ.

Turning to this clone: The antigen is not known.

Every unsorted PBMC PCR replicate was loaded with about 320 ng DNA, around 30,000 T cell genomes. Unsorted PBMC DNA was sequenced on ten immunoSEQ deep assay plates. The method was immunoSEQ multiplex PCR; TCRdb's version includes in-frame clones alone and lacks a portion of them. The table has fewer than 650,000 clones, around three quarters seen once. This rearrangement joins TRBV19 to TRBJ2-7; D unresolved. Sequencing was carried out using PBMCs. The receptor comes from a woman in her thirties or forties in good health. Some clones in this sample may be carry-over from other donors' samples. CDR3 protein: CASSFTNGEQYF. The CDR3 nucleotides read TGTGCCAGTAGTTTTACCAATGGCGAGCAGTACTTC.